This T cell receptor (beta chain) was identified in a study of T cell responses to AZD1222 COVID-19 vaccine. This table comes from immunoSEQ multiplex PCR, and its TCRdb copy is limited to in-frame clones, with some not included. The sample consists of more than 85,000 clones, 70% to 90% of them appearing once. This CDR3 region has 14 residues. Germline values: CDR1 SGHTA, CDR2 FQGNSA. The V gene end was trimmed by 5 bases and the J gene end by 8 bases; junction bases not matched to a gene: 4. The origin of this receptor is an adult in good health. The V call is TRBV7-2, the J call TRBJ2-1; 12 nucleotides match TRBD2. Sequenced material: peripheral blood, taken on day 0 of AZD1222 vaccination. The CDR3 is CASSPASGRDEQFF. CDR3 nucleotide sequence: TGTGCCAGCAGCCCCGCTAGCGGGAGGGATGAGCAGTTCTTC.